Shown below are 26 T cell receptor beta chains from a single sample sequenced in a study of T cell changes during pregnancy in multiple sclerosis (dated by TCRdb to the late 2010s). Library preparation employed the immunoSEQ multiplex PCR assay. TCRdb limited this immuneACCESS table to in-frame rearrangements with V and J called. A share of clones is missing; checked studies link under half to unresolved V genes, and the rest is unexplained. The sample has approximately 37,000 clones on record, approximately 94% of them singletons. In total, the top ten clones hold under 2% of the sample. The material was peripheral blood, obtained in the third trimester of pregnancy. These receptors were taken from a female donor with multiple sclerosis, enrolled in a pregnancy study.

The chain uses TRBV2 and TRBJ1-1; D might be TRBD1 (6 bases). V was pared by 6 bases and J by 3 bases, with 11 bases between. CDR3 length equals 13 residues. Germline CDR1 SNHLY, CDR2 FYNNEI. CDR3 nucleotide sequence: TGTGCCAGCAGGATAGGGGGGGACACTGAAGCTTTCTTT. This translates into CASRIGGDTEAFF.

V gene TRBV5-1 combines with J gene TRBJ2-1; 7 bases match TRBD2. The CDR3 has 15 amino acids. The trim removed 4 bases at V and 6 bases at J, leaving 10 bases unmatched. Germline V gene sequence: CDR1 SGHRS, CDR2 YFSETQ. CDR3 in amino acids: CASSGGLGGTNEQFF. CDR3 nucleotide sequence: TGCGCCAGCAGCGGAGGACTAGGAGGGACCAATGAGCAGTTCTTC.

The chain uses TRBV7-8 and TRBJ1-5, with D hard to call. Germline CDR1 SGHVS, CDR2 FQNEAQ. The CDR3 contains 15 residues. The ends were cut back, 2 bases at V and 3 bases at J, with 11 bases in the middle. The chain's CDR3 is CASSLRTAYNQPQHF. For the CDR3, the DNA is TGTGCCAGCAGCTTAAGAACAGCCTACAATCAGCCCCAGCATTTT.

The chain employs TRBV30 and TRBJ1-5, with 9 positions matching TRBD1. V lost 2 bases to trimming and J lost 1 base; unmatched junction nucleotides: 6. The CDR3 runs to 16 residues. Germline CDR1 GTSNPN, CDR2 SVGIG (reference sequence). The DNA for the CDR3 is TGTGCCTGGAGTACACAGGGGGCGAGGAGCAATCAGCCCCAGCATTTT. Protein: CAWSTQGARSNQPQHF. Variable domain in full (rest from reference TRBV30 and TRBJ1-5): SQTIHQWPATLVQPVGSPLSLECTVEGTSNPNLYWYRQAAGRGLQLLFYSVGIGQISSEVPQNLSASRPQDRQFILSSKKLLLSDSGFYLCAWSTQGARSNQPQHFGDGTRLSIL.

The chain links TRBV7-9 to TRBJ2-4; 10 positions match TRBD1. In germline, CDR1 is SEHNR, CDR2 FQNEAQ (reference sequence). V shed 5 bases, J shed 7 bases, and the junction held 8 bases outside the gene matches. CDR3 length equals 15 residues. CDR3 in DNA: TGTGCCAGCAGCCCGGGGACAGGGGATTTGAACATTCAGTACTTC. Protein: CASSPGTGDLNIQYF.

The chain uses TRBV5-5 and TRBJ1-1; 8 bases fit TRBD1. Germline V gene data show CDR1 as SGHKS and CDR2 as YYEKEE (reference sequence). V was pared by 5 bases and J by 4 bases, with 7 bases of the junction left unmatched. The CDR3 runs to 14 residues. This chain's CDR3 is CASSQDRVGTEAFF. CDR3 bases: TGTGCCAGCAGTCAGGACAGGGTTGGCACTGAAGCTTTCTTT.

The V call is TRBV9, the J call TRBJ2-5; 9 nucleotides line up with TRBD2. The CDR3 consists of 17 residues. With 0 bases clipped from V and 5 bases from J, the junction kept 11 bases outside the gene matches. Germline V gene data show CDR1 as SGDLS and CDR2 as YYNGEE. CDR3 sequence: CASSVGDGGGVRETQYF. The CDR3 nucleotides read TGTGCCAGCAGCGTAGGAGACGGCGGGGGGGTGCGTGAGACCCAGTACTTC.

CDR3 nucleotide sequence: TGCGCCAGCAGCTTCCTAGCGGGGGGCAGCACAGATACGCAGTATTTT. It translates to CASSFLAGGSTDTQYF. The chain combines TRBV4-3 with TRBJ2-3; 11 bases fit TRBD2. J was trimmed by 0 bases and V by 5 bases; bases with no gene match: 4. CDR3 length: 16 amino acids. Germline V lookup: CDR1 LGHNA, CDR2 YSLEER.

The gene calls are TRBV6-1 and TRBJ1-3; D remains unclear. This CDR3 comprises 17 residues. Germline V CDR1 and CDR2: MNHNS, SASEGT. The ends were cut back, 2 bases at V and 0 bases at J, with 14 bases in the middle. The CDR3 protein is CASSEREGRRSGNTIYF. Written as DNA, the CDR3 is TGTGCCAGCAGTGAAAGGGAGGGCCGCCGCTCTGGAAACACCATATATTTT.

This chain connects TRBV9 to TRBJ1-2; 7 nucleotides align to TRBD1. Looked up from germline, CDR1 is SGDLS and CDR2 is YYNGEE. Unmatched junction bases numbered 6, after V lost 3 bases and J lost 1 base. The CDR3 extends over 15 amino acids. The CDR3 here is CASSAGQIRNYGYTF. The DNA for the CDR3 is TGTGCCAGCAGCGCGGGACAGATCCGTAACTATGGCTACACCTTC.

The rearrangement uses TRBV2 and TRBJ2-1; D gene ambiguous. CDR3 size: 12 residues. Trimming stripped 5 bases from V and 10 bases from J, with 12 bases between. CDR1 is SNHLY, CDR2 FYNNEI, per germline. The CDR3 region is CASSRLSGEQFF. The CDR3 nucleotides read TGTGCCAGCAGTCGGCTCTCAGGAGAGCAGTTCTTC. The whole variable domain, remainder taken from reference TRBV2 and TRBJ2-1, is EPEVTQTPSHQVTQMGQEVILRCVPISNHLYFYWYRQILGQKVEFLVSFYNNEISEKSEIFDDQFSVERPDGSNFTLKIRSTKLEDSAMYFCASSRLSGEQFFGPGTRLTVL.

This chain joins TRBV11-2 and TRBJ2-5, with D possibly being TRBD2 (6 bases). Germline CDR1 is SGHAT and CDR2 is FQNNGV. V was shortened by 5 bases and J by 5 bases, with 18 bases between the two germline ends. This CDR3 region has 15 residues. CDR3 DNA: TGTGCCAGCAGCACGACCGCGGGAAGTAGTGAGACCCAGTACTTC. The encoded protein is CASSTTAGSSETQYF.

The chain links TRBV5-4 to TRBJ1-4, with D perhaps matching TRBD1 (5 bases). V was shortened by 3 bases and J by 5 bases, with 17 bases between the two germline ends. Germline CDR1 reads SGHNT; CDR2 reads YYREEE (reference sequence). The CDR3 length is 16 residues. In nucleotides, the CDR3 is TGTGCCAGCAGCTCTCGACCCGCAGGGCCGAATGAAAAACTGTTTTTT. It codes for CASSSRPAGPNEKLFF.

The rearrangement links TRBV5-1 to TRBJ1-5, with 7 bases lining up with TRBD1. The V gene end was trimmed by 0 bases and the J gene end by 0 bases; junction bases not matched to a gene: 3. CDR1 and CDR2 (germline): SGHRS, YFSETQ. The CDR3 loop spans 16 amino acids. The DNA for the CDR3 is TGCGCCAGCAGCTTGGGGGACAGAAATAGCAATCAGCCCCAGCATTTT. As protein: CASSLGDRNSNQPQHF.

The CDR3 reads CASSWDRTQETQYF. The CDR3 DNA follows: TGTGCCAGTAGCTGGGACAGGACACAAGAGACCCAGTACTTC. The rearrangement uses TRBV19 and TRBJ2-5, with 8 bases lining up with TRBD1. The CDR3 is 14 amino acids. Germline values: CDR1 LNHDA, CDR2 SQIVND (reference sequence). The V and J ends lost 6 bases and 2 bases, in that order; junction bases with no gene match: 5. Full variable domain (remainder filled in from reference TRBV19 and TRBJ2-5): DGGITQSPKYLFRKEGQNVTLSCEQNLNHDAMYWYRQDPGQGLRLIYYSQIVNDFQKGDIAEGYSVSREKKESFPLTVTSAQKNPTAFYLCASSWDRTQETQYFGPGTRLLVL.

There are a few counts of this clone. CDR3 region: CASSSGQGVPYEQYF. The CDR3 nucleotides are TGTGCCAGCAGCTCCGGACAGGGTGTCCCCTACGAGCAGTACTTC. The chain recombines TRBV7-9 with TRBJ2-7; 8 bases are shared with TRBD1. CDR1 and CDR2 (germline): SEHNR, FQNEAQ (reference sequence). There are 15 residues in the CDR3. J was trimmed by 2 bases and V by 4 bases; bases with no gene match: 7.

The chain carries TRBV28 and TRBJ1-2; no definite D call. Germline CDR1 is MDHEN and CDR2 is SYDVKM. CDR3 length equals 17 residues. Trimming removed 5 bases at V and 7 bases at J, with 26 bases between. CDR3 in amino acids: CASSPLPQLGPLAGYTF. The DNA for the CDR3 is TGTGCCAGCAGTCCTCTTCCCCAACTTGGTCCCCTCGCTGGCTACACCTTC.

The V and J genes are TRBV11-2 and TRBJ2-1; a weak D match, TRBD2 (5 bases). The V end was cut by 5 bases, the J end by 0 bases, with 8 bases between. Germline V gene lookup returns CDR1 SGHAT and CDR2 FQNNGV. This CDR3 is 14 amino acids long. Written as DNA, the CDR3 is TGTGCCAGCAGCCCGGGGAGCTCCTACAATGAGCAGTTCTTC. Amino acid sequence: CASSPGSSYNEQFF.

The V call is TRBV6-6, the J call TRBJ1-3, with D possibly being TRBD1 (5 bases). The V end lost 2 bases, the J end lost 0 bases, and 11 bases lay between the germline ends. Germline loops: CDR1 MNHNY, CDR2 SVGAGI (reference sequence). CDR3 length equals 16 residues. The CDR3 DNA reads TGTGCCAGCAGTTACACAGGAGTGGGCTCTGGAAACACCATATATTTT. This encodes CASSYTGVGSGNTIYF.

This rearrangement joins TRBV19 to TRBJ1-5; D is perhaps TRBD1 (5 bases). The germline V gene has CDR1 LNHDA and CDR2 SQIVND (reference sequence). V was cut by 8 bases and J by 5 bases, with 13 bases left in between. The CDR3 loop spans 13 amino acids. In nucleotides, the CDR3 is TGTGCCAGTTCGCGGGGCGAAGATCAGCCCCAGCATTTT. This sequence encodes CASSRGEDQPQHF. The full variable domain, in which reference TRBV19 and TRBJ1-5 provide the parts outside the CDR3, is DGGITQSPKYLFRKEGQNVTLSCEQNLNHDAMYWYRQDPGQGLRLIYYSQIVNDFQKGDIAEGYSVSREKKESFPLTVTSAQKNPTAFYLCASSRGEDQPQHFGDGTRLSIL.

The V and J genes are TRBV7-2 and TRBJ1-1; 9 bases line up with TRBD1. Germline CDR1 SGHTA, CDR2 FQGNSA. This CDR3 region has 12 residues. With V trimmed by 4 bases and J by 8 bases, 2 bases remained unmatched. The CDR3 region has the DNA TGTGCCAGCAGCTCTGACAGGGGGGAAGCTTTCTTT. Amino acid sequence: CASSSDRGEAFF.

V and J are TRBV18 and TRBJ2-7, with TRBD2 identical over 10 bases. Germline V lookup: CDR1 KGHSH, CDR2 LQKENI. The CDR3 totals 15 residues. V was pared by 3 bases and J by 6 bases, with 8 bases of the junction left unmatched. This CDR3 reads CASSPLAGVEGEQYF. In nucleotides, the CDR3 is TGTGCCAGCTCACCTCTAGCGGGAGTAGAAGGCGAGCAGTACTTC.

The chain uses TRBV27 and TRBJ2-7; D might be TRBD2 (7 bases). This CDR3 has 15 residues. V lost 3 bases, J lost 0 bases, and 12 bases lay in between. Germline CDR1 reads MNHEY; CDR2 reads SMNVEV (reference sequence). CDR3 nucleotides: TGTGCCAGCAGTTTCAAGGGGGGGCCCTCCTACGAGCAGTACTTC. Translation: CASSFKGGPSYEQYF.

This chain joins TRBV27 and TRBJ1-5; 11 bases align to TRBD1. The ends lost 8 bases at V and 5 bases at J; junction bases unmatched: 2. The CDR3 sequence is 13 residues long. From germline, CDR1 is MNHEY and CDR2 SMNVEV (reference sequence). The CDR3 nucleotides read TGTGCCAGCGGACAGGGGGCGGATCAGCCCCAGCATTTT. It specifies CASGQGADQPQHF.

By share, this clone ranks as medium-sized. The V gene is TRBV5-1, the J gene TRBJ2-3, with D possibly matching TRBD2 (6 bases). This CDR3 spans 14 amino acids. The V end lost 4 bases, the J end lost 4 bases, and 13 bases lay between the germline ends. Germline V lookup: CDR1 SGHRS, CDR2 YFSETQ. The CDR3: CASSRHRRADTQYF. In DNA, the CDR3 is TGCGCCAGCAGCCGACACAGGAGGGCAGATACGCAGTATTTT.

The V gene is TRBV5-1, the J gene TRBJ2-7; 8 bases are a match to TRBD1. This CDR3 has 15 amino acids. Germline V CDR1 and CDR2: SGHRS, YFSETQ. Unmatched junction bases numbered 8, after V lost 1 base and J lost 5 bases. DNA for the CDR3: TGCGCCAGCAGCTTGAGGCCCCGACAGGGGAACGAGCAGTACTTC. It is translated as CASSLRPRQGNEQYF.